This record concerns one T cell receptor beta chain sequence. The authors' processing: Using reference gene primer amplification, nucleated cell counts were estimated. Sequenced by immunoSEQ multiplex PCR; TCRdb stores in-frame clones only, minus some. V and J calls and clone size are copied from that table; D and trimming were computed from the DNA. The profile covers more than 60,000 clones, with roughly nine tenths appearing a single time and about 17% taken by the ten largest. The data stem from a study of blood T cell repertoires in COVID-19. Study summary: The analysed material was cDNA or gDNA that came from T cells, B-cell-depleted T cells, or PBMCs.

The CDR3 is 14 residues long. Germline V gene sequence: CDR1 SEHNR, CDR2 FQNEAQ (reference sequence). V was clipped by 2 bases and J by 4 bases, with 8 bases between them. Input material: peripheral blood. The TCR comes from a woman of 80 years or more with active or convalescent COVID-19. This rearrangement joins TRBV7-9 to TRBJ1-4, with D tentatively TRBD1 (6 bases). This CDR3 reads CASSLRQDNEKLFF. In DNA form, the CDR3 reads TGTGCCAGCAGCTTACGACAGGATAATGAAAAACTGTTTTTT.